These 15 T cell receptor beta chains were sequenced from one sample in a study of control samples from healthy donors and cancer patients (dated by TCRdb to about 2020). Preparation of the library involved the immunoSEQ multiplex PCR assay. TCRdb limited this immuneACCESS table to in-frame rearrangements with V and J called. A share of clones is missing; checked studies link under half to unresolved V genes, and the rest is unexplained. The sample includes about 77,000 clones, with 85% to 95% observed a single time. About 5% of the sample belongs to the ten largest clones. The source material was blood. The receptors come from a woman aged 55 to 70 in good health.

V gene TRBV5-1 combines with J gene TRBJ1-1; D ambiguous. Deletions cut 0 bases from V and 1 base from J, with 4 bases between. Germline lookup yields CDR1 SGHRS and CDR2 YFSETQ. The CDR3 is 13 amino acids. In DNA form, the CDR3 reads TGCGCCAGCAGCTTGGGGAAGAACACTGAAGCTTTCTTT. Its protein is CASSLGKNTEAFF.

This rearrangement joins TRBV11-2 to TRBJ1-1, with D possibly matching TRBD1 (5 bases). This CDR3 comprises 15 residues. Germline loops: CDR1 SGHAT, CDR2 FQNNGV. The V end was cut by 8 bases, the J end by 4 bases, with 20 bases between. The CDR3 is CASGPGGEKGTEAFF. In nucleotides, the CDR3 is TGTGCCAGCGGGCCTGGGGGGGAAAAGGGCACTGAAGCTTTCTTT.

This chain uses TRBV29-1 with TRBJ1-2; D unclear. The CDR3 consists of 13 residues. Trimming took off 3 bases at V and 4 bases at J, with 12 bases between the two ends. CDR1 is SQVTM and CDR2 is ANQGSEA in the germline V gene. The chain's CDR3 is CSVEAENRYGYTF. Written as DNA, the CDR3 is TGCAGCGTTGAGGCAGAAAATCGCTATGGCTACACCTTC.

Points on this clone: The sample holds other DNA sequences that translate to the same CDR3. CDR3 DNA sequence: TGCGCCAGCAGCTTGGTGGGGGACAGGGGCGACGAGCAGTACTTC. Its translation is CASSLVGDRGDEQYF. V is TRBV5-1 and J is TRBJ2-7; 10 positions match TRBD1. V was clipped by 0 bases and J by 5 bases; unmatched bases: 5. CDR1 SGHRS and CDR2 YFSETQ come from the germline V gene. CDR3 size: 15 residues. The whole variable domain, filled in from reference TRBV5-1 and TRBJ2-7, reads KAGVTQTPRYLIKTRGQQVTLSCSPISGHRSVSWYQQTPGQGLQFLFEYFSETQRNKGNFPGRFSGRQFSNSRSEMNVSTLELGDSALYLCASSLVGDRGDEQYFGPGTRLTVT.

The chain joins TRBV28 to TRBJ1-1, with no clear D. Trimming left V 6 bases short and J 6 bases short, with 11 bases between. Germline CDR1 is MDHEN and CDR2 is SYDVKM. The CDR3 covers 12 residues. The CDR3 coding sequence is TGTGCCAGCAGCTTAGGCGGATCTGAAGCTTTCTTT. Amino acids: CASSLGGSEAFF.

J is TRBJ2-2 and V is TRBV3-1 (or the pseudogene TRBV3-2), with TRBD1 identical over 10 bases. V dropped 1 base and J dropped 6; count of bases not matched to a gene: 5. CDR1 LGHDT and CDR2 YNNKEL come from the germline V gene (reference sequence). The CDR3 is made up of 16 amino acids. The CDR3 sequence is CASSQGGTGAPGELFF. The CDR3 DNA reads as TGTGCCAGCAGCCAAGGCGGGACAGGGGCTCCCGGGGAGCTGTTTTTT.

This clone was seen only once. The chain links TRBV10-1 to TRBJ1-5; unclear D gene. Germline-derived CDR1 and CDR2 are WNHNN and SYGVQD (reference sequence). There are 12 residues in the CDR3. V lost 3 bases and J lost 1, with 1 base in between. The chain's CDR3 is CASSESNQPQHF. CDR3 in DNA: TGCGCCAGCAGTGAAAGCAATCAGCCCCAGCATTTT.

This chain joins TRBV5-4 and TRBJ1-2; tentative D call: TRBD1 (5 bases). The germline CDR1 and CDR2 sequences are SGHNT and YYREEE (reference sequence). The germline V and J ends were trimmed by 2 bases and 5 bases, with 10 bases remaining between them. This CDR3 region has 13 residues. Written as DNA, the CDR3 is TGTGCCAGCAGCTTAAGGGGTGGGTATGGCTACACCTTC. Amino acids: CASSLRGGYGYTF.

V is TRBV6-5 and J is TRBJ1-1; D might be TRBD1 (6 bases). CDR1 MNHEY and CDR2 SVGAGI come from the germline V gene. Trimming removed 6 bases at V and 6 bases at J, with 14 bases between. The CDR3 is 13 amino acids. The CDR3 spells CASSIGGMSEAFF. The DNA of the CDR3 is TGTGCCAGCAGCATCGGGGGCATGTCTGAAGCTTTCTTT.

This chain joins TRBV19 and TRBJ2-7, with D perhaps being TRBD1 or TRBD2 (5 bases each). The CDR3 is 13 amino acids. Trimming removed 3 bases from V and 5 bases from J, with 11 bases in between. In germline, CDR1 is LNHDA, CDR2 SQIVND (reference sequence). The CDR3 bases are TGTGCCAGTAGTATGACCAGGGACGACGAGCAGTACTTC. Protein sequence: CASSMTRDDEQYF.

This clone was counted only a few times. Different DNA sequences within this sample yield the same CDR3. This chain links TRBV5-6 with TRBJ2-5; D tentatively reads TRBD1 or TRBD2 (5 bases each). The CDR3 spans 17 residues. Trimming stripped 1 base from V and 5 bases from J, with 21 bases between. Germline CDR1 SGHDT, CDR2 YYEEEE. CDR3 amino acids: CASSLSGWLGTMETQYF. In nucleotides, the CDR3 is TGTGCCAGCAGCTTGTCTGGCTGGCTAGGGACGATGGAGACCCAGTACTTC.

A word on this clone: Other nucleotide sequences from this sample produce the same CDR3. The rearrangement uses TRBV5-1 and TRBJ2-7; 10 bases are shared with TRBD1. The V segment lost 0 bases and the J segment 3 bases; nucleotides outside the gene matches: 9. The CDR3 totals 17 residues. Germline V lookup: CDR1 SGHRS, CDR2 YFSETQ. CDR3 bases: TGCGCCAGCAGCTTGGCCGGGTGGACAGGGGGTGGCTACGAGCAGTACTTC. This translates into CASSLAGWTGGGYEQYF.

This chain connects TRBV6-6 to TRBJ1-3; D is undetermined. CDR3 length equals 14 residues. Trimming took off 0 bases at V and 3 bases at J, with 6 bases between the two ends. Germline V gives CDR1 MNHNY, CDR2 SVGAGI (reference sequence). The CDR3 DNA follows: TGTGCCAGCAGTTACTCACCAGATGGAAACACCATATATTTT. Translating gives CASSYSPDGNTIYF.

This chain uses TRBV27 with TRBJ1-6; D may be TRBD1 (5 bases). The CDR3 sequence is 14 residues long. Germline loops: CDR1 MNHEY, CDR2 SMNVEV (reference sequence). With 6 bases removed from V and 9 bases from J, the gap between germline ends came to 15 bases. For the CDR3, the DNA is TGTGCCAGCAGCCCCAGGGATTTTAGTTCACCCCTCCACTTT. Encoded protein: CASSPRDFSSPLHF.

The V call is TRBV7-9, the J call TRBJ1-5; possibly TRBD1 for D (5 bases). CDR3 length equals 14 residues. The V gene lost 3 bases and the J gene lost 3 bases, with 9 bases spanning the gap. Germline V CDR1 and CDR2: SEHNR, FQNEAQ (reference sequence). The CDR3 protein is CASSFGGDNQPQHF. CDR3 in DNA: TGTGCCAGCAGCTTCGGAGGGGACAATCAGCCCCAGCATTTT.